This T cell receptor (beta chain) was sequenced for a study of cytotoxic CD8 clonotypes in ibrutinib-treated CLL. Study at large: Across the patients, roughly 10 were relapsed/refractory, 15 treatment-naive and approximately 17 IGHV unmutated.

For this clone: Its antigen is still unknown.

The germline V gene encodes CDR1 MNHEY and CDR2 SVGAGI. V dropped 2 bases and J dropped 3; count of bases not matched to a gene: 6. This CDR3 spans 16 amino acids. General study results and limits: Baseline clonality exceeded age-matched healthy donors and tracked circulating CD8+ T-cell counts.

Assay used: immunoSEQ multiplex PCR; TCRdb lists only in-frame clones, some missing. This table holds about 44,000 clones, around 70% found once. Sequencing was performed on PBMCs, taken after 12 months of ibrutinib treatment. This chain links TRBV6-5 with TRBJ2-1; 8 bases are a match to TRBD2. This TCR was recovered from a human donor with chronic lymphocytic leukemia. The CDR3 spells CASSYGAGGNYNEQFF. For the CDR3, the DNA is TGTGCCAGCAGTTACGGGGCGGGGGGAAACTACAATGAGCAGTTCTTC.